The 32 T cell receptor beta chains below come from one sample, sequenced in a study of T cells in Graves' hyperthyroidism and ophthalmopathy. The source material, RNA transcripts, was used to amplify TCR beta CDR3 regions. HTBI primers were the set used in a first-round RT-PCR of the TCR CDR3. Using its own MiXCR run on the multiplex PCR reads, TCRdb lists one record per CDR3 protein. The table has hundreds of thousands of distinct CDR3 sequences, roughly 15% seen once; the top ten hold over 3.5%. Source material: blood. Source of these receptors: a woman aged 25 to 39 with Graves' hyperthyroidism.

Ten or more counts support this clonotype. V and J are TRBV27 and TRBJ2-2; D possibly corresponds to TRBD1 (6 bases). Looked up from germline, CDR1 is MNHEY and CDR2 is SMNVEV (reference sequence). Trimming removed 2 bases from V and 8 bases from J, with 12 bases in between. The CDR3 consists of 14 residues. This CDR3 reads CASSLDGGVGELFF. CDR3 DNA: TGTGCCAGCAGTTTAGATGGGGGCGTGGGGGAGCTGTTTTTT.

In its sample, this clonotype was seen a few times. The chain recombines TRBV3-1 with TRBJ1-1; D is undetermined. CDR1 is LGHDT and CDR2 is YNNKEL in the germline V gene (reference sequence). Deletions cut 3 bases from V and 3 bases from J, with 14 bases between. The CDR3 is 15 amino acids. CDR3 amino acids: CASSHGGDKDTEAFF. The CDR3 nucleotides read TGTGCCAGCAGCCACGGCGGGGATAAGGACACTGAAGCTTTCTTT.

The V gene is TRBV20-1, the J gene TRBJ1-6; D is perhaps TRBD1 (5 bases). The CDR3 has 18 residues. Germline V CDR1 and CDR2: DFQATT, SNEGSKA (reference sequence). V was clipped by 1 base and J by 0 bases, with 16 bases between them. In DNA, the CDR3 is TGCAGTGCTAGAGGCGGGGGACTTCTAAGCTCCTATAATTCACCCCTCCACTTT. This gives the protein CSARGGGLLSSYNSPLHF.

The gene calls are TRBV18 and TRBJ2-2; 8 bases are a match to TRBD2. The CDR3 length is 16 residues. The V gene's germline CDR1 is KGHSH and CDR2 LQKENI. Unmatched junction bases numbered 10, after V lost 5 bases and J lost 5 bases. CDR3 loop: CASSSPRAGVTGELFF. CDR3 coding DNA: TGTGCCAGCTCATCCCCGAGAGCGGGAGTGACCGGGGAGCTGTTTTTT.

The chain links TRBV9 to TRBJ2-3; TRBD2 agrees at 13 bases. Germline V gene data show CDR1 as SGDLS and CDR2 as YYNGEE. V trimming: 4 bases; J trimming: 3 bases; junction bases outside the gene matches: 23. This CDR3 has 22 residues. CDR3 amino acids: CASSRLPGTELAGGPSTDTQYF. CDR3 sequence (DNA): TGTGCCAGCAGCCGCCTTCCCGGGACAGAACTAGCGGGAGGGCCCTCGACAGATACGCAGTATTTT.

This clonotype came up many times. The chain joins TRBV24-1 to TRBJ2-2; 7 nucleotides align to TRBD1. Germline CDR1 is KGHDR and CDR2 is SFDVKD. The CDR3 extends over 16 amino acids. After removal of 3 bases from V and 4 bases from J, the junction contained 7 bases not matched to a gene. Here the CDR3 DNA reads TGTGCCACCAGTGATACCCGACAGGGACCCACCGGGGAGCTGTTTTTT. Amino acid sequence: CATSDTRQGPTGELFF.

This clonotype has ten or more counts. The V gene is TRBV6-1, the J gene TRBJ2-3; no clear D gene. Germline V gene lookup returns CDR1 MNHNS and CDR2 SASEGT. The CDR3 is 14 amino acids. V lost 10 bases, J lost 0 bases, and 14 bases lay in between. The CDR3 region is CATVWAASTDTQYF. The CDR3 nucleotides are TGTGCCACAGTATGGGCTGCTAGCACAGATACGCAGTATTTT.

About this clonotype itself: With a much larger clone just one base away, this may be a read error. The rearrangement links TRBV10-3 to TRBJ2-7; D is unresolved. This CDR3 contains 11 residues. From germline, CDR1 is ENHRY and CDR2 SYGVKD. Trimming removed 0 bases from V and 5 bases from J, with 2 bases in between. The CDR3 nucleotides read TGTGCCATCAGTGAGTCCGACGAGCAGTACTTC. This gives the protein CAISESDEQYF.

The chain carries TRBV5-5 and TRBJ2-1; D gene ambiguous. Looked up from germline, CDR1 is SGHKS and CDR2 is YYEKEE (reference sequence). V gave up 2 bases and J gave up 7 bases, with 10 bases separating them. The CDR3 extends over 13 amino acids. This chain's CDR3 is CASSFDWLNEQFF. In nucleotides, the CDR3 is TGTGCCAGCAGCTTTGACTGGCTGAATGAGCAGTTCTTC.

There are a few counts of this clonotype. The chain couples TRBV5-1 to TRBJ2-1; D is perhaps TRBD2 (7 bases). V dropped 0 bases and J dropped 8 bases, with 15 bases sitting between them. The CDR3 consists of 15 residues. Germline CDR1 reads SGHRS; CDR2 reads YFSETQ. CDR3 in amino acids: CASSLAGGVFDEQFF. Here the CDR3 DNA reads TGCGCCAGCAGCTTGGCGGGGGGCGTTTTCGATGAGCAGTTCTTC.

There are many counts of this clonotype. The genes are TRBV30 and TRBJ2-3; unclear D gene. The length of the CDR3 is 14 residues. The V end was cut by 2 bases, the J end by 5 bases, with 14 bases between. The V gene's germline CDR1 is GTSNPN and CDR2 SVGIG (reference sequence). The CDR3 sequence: CAWSRSPLEDTQYF. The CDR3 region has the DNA TGTGCCTGGAGTAGGTCCCCCCTCGAAGATACGCAGTATTTT.

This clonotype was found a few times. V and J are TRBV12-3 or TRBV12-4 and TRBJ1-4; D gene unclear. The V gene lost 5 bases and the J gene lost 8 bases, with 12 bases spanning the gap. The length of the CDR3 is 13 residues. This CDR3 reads CASSLIRREKLFF. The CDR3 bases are TGTGCCAGCAGTCTCATCCGTCGAGAAAAACTGTTTTTT.

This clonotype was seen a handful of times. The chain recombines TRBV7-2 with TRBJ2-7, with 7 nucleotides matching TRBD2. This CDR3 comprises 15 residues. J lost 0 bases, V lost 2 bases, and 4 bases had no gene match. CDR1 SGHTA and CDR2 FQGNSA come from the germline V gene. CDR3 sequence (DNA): TGTGCCAGCAGCTTACTGGCGGGAGCCTCCTACGAGCAGTACTTC. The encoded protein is CASSLLAGASYEQYF. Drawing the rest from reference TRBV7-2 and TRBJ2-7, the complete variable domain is GAGVSQSPSNKVTEKGKDVELRCDPISGHTALYWYRQSLGQGLEFLIYFQGNSAPDKSGLPSDRFSAERTGGSVSTLTIQRTQQEDSAVYLCASSLLAGASYEQYFGPGTRLTVT.

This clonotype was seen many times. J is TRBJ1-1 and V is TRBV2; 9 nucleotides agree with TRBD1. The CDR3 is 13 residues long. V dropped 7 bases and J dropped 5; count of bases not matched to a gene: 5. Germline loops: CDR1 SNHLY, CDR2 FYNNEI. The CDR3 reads CASKGQGKTEAFF. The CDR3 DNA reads TGTGCCAGCAAGGGACAGGGTAAAACTGAAGCTTTCTTT.

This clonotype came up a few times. CDR3 region: CASSSTGGAGYTF. The CDR3 bases are TGTGCCAGCAGTTCTACAGGGGGCGCTGGCTACACCTTC. This chain connects TRBV28 to TRBJ1-2; 9 nucleotides align to TRBD1. V shed 4 bases, J shed 7 bases, and the junction held 4 bases outside the gene matches. Germline V gene lookup returns CDR1 MDHEN and CDR2 SYDVKM. The CDR3 runs 13 residues.

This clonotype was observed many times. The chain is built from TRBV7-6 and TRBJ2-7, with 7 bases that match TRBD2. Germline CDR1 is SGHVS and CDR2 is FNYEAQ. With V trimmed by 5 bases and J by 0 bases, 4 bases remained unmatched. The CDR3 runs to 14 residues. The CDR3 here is CASSESGGSYEQYF. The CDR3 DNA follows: TGTGCCAGCAGCGAGTCGGGGGGCTCCTACGAGCAGTACTTC.

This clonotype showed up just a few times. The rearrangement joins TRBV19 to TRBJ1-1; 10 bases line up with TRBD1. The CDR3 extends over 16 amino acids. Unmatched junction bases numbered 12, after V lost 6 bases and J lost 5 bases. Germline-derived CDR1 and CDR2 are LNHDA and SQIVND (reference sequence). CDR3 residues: CASRKLTGTGVTEAFF. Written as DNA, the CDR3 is TGTGCCAGTAGAAAACTTACCGGGACAGGGGTGACTGAAGCTTTCTTT.

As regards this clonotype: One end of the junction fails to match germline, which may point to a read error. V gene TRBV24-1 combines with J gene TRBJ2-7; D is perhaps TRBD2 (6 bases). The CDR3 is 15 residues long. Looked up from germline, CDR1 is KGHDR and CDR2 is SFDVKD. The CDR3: CATGDPGAPDDEQYF. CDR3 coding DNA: TGTGCCACCGGTGATCCGGGAGCCCCCGACGACGAGCAGTACTTC.

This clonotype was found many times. The CDR3 bases are TGCAGTACCCCCCGGGATACAGATTATGGCTACACCTTC. Its protein product is CSTPRDTDYGYTF. This chain connects TRBV20-1 to TRBJ1-2; no definite D call. This CDR3 is built from 13 residues. V was trimmed by 8 bases and J by 5 bases, leaving 18 bases between them. CDR1 and CDR2 (germline): DFQATT, SNEGSKA (reference sequence).

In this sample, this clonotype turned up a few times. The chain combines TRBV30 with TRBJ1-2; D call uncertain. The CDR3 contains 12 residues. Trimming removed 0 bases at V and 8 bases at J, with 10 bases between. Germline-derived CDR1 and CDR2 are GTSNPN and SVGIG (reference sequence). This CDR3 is CAWSVMNSGYTF. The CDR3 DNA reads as TGTGCCTGGAGTGTAATGAACAGCGGCTACACCTTC.

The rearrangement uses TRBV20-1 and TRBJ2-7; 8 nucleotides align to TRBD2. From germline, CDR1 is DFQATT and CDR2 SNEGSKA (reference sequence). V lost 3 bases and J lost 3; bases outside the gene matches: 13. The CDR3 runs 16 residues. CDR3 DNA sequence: TGCAGTGCTAGCCTCCCACTAGCGGTGGGTATCTACGAGCAGTACTTC. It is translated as CSASLPLAVGIYEQYF.

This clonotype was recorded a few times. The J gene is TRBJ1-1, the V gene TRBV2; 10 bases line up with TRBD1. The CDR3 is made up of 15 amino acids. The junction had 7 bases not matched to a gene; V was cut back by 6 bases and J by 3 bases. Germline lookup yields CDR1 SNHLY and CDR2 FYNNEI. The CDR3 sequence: CASRSGTGEYTEAFF. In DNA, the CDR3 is TGTGCCAGCAGGTCGGGGACAGGGGAGTACACTGAAGCTTTCTTT.

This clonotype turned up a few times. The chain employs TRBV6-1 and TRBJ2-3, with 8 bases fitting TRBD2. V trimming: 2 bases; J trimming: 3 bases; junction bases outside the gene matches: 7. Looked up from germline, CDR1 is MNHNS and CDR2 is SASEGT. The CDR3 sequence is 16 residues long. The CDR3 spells CASSEFGTRKTDTQYF. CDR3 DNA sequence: TGTGCCAGCAGTGAATTTGGGACTAGAAAAACAGATACGCAGTATTTT.

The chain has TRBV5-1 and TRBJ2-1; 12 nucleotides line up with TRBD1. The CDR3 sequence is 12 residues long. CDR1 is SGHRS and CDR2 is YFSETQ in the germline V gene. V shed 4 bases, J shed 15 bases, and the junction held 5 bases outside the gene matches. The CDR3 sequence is CASSLGQGATFF. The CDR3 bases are TGCGCCAGCAGCCTGGGACAGGGGGCGACGTTCTTC.

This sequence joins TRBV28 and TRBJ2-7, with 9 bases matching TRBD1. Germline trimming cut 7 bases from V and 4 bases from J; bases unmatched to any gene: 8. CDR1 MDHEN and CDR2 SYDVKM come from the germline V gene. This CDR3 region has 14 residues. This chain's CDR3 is CASTHRGLLYEQYF. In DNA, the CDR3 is TGTGCCAGCACCCACAGGGGGCTATTATACGAGCAGTACTTC. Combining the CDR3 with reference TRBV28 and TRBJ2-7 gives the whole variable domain DVKVTQSSRYLVKRTGEKVFLECVQDMDHENMFWYRQDPGLGLRLIYFSYDVKMKEKGDIPEGYSVSREKKERFSLILESASTNQTSMYLCASTHRGLLYEQYFGPGTRLTVT.

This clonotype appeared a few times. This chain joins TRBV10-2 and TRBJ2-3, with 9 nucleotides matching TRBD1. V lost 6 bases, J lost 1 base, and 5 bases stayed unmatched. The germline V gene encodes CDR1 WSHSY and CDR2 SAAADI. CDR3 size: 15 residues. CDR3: CASRSRTGGTDTQYF. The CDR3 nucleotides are TGCGCCAGCAGAAGTAGGACAGGGGGCACAGATACGCAGTATTTT.

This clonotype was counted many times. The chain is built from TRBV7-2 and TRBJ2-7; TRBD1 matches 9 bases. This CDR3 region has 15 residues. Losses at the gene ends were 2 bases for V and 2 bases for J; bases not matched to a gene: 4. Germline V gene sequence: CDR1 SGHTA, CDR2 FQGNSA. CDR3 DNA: TGTGCCAGCAGCTTATGGGGACAGGGCCCCTACGAGCAGTACTTC. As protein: CASSLWGQGPYEQYF.

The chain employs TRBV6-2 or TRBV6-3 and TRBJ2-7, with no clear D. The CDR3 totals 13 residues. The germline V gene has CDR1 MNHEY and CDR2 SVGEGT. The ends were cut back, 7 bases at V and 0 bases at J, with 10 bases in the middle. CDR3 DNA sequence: TGTGCCAGCACCCTCCCGACCTCCTACGAGCAGTACTTC. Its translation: CASTLPTSYEQYF.

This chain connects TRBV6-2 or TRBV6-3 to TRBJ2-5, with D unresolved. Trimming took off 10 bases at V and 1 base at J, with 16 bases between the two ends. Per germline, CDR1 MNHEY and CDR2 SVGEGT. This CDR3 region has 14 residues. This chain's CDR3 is CATTRTGTQETQYF. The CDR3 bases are TGTGCCACCACCCGCACGGGCACCCAAGAGACCCAGTACTTC.

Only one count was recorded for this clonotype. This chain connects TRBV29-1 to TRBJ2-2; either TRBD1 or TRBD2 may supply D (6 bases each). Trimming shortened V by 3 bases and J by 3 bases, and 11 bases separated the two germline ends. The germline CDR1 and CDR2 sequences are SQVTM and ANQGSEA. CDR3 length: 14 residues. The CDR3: CSVDKGGYTGELFF. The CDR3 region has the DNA TGCAGCGTTGACAAGGGGGGATACACCGGGGAGCTGTTTTTT.

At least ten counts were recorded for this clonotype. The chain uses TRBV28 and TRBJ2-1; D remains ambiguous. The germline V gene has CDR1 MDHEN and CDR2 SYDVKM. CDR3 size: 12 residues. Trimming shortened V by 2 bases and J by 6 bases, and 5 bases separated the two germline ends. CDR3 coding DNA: TGTGCCAGCAGTTTAAGGGCCAATGAGCAGTTCTTC. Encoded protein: CASSLRANEQFF.

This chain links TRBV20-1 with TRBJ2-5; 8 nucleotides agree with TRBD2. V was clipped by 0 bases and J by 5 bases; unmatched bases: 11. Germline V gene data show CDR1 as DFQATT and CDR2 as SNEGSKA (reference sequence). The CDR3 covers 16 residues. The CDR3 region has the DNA TGCAGTGCTAGAGAGAAGTGGACGGGGGGGTCTGAGACCCAGTACTTC. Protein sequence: CSAREKWTGGSETQYF.